A selection of T cell receptor beta chains follows, all from one sample in a study of blood T cells in healthy people across ages. Via MiXCR, TCRdb re-called the 5' RACE reads, giving one row per CDR3 protein. The sample records approximately 800,000 distinct CDR3 sequences, 45% to 70% being singletons. Sequencing used blood. The receptors come from a man in his forties or fifties in good health. The CDR3 runs from the conserved cysteine through the conserved F or W. A D gene is named only where the DNA matches it firmly. Some rows have no size entry. The others give once, few or many, or a class for an expanded clone.

J: TRBJ1-6
D: -
V: TRBV20-1
size: -
CDR3: CSARDLLSPLHF
DNA: TGCAGTGCTAGAGACCTCCTATCACCCCTCCACTTT

J: TRBJ2-5
D: TRBD1
V: TRBV20-1
size: few
CDR3: CSAGTGTARETQYF
DNA: TGCAGTGCTGGTACCGGGACAGCGAGGGAGACCCAGTACTTC

J: TRBJ1-4
D: TRBD1
V: TRBV27
size: -
CDR3: CASRQGAANEKLFF
DNA: TGTGCCAGCAGGCAGGGGGCGGCTAATGAAAAACTGTTTTTT

J: TRBJ2-5
D: -
V: TRBV20-1
size: -
CDR3: CSANADGTQYF
DNA: TGCAGTGCGAATGCTGACGGGACCCAGTACTTC

J: TRBJ2-3
D: -
V: TRBV27
size: few
CDR3: CASSFKRTKTDSSTDTQYF
DNA: TGTGCCAGCAGTTTTAAACGCACCAAGACAGACTCTTCCACAGATACGCAGTATTTT

J: TRBJ2-1
D: TRBD1
V: TRBV28
size: -
CDR3: CAGRTGINEQFF
DNA: TGTGCCGGCCGGACAGGGATCAATGAGCAGTTCTTC

J: TRBJ1-2
D: -
V: TRBV12-3/TRBV12-4
size: -
CDR3: CASNPAGPTYGYTF
DNA: TGTGCCAGCAATCCTGCGGGGCCTACCTATGGCTACACCTTC

J: TRBJ2-1
D: -
V: TRBV27
size: -
CDR3: CASSFNRQINEQFF
DNA: TGTGCCAGCAGTTTCAATAGGCAGATCAATGAGCAGTTCTTC

J: TRBJ2-3
D: TRBD2
V: TRBV20-1
size: -
CDR3: CSATSGSRDTQYF
DNA: TGCAGTGCTACCAGCGGGAGCAGAGATACGCAGTATTTT

J: TRBJ1-5
D: -
V: TRBV27
size: -
CDR3: CASSFKAINQPQHF
DNA: TGTGCCAGCAGTTTTAAAGCAATCAATCAGCCCCAGCATTTT

J: TRBJ1-5
D: -
V: TRBV20-1
size: -
CDR3: CRPRRGPRYSNQPQHF
DNA: TGCAGGCCCCGGCGGGGGCCCCGATATAGCAATCAGCCCCAGCATTTT

J: TRBJ2-6
D: -
V: TRBV28
size: -
CDR3: CASSHDYRTGANVLTF
DNA: TGTGCCAGCAGCCACGACTACAGAACTGGGGCCAACGTCCTGACTTTC

J: TRBJ1-5
D: -
V: TRBV7-2
size: once
CDR3: CASSFSALLGNQPQHF
DNA: TGTGCCAGCAGCTTCTCGGCCCTCCTGGGCAATCAGCCCCAGCATTTT

J: TRBJ2-7
D: TRBD1
V: TRBV7-2
size: once
CDR3: CASSRNRQGLYEQYF
DNA: TGTGCCAGCAGCCGAAACAGACAGGGGCTCTACGAGCAGTACTTC

J: TRBJ1-4
D: TRBD1
V: TRBV20-1
size: -
CDR3: CTATGQGLSLGEKLFF
DNA: TGCACCGCTACGGGACAGGGGCTATCCCTTGGGGAAAAACTGTTTTTT

J: TRBJ2-3
D: TRBD1
V: TRBV7-9
size: -
CDR3: CASSLITGGQGNTDTQYF
DNA: TGTGCCAGCAGCCTTATTACGGGGGGACAGGGGAACACAGATACGCAGTATTTT

J: TRBJ1-5
D: TRBD1
V: TRBV27
size: -
CDR3: CASSLLGQGKYSNQPQHF
DNA: TGTGCCAGCAGTCTTCTGGGACAGGGGAAATATAGCAATCAGCCCCAGCATTTT

J: TRBJ1-1
D: -
V: TRBV12-3/TRBV12-4
size: -
CDR3: CASIFSRGGAFF
DNA: TGTGCCAGCATTTTTAGTAGGGGGGGGGCTTTCTTT

J: TRBJ2-1
D: -
V: TRBV27
size: many
CDR3: CASSLTTSGGAGSEQFF
DNA: TGTGCCAGCAGTCTGACAACCTCCGGGGGTGCAGGCAGTGAGCAGTTCTTC

J: TRBJ1-1
D: -
V: TRBV29-1
size: -
CDR3: CSVGWGLNTEAFF
DNA: TGCAGCGTTGGTTGGGGGCTCAACACTGAAGCTTTCTTT

J: TRBJ2-1
D: -
V: TRBV12-3/TRBV12-4
size: few
CDR3: CASTSKTIPNEQFF
DNA: TGTGCCAGCACCAGCAAGACAATTCCCAATGAGCAGTTCTTC

J: TRBJ2-7
D: -
V: TRBV27
size: -
CDR3: CASSLFGPSSYEQYF
DNA: TGTGCCAGCAGTTTATTTGGGCCCAGCTCCTACGAGCAGTACTTC

J: TRBJ1-5
D: TRBD1
V: TRBV12-3/TRBV12-4
size: few
CDR3: CASSLGQGIGNNQPQHF
DNA: TGTGCCAGCAGCCTCGGACAGGGCATAGGTAACAATCAGCCCCAGCATTTT

J: TRBJ2-3
D: TRBD2
V: TRBV20-1
size: few
CDR3: CSARNPSGRLTDTQYF
DNA: TGCAGTGCTAGAAACCCTAGCGGGAGGCTCACAGATACGCAGTATTTT

J: TRBJ1-2
D: TRBD1
V: TRBV7-2
size: -
CDR3: CAIAPGQGSYGYTF
DNA: TGTGCCATCGCTCCGGGACAGGGGAGCTATGGCTACACCTTC

J: TRBJ2-5
D: TRBD1
V: TRBV4-1
size: -
CDR3: CASSQRSGTGQETQYF
DNA: TGCGCCAGCAGCCAACGATCCGGGACAGGGCAAGAGACCCAGTACTTC

J: TRBJ2-3
D: -
V: TRBV20-1
size: -
CDR3: CSARDGGGLGTDTQYF
DNA: TGCAGTGCTAGGGATGGAGGGGGGCTTGGGACAGATACGCAGTATTTT

J: TRBJ2-7
D: -
V: TRBV3-1
size: -
CDR3: CASSQVVASEQYF
DNA: TGTGCCAGCAGCCAAGTCGTCGCTAGCGAGCAGTACTTC

J: TRBJ2-3
D: -
V: TRBV7-6
size: -
CDR3: CASNRAGTDTQYF
DNA: TGTGCCAGCAACAGGGCGGGCACAGATACGCAGTATTTT

J: TRBJ1-6
D: TRBD1
V: TRBV9
size: few
CDR3: CASSERDRADSPLHF
DNA: TGTGCCAGCAGCGAAAGGGACAGGGCGGATTCACCCCTCCACTTT

J: TRBJ2-5
D: -
V: TRBV25-1
size: few
CDR3: CASRRDGTETQYF
DNA: TGTGCCAGCAGGAGGGACGGAACAGAGACCCAGTACTTC

J: TRBJ1-2
D: TRBD1
V: TRBV4-3
size: -
CDR3: CASSQYGQGANYGYTF
DNA: TGCGCCAGCAGCCAATATGGACAGGGAGCTAACTATGGCTACACCTTC

J: TRBJ1-1
D: TRBD1
V: TRBV5-1
size: once
CDR3: CASSLTGAKNTEAFF
DNA: TGCGCCAGCAGCTTGACAGGGGCCAAAAACACTGAAGCTTTCTTT

J: TRBJ2-4
D: TRBD1
V: TRBV5-5
size: -
CDR3: CASSRGQAAKNIQYF
DNA: TGTGCCAGCAGCAGGGGACAGGCGGCCAAAAACATTCAGTACTTC

J: TRBJ2-1
D: TRBD2
V: TRBV10-3
size: -
CDR3: CAISESRTSGRDSYNEQFF
DNA: TGTGCCATCAGTGAGTCAAGGACTAGCGGGAGGGACTCCTACAATGAGCAGTTCTTC

J: TRBJ1-2
D: TRBD1
V: TRBV27
size: -
CDR3: CASSPGQGFYGCTF
DNA: TGTGCCAGCAGTCCCGGACAGGGATTCTATGGCTGCACCTTC

J: TRBJ1-5
D: -
V: TRBV12-3/TRBV12-4
size: few
CDR3: CASSLSRTANQPQHF
DNA: TGTGCCAGCAGTTTATCACGGACAGCAAATCAGCCCCAGCATTTT

J: TRBJ2-1
D: TRBD2
V: TRBV7-2
size: few
CDR3: CASRGPPSGGAGYEQFF
DNA: TGTGCCAGCAGGGGACCTCCTAGCGGGGGGGCCGGCTATGAGCAGTTCTTC

J: TRBJ1-1
D: -
V: TRBV15
size: -
CDR3: CATSRSTGKSTEAFF
DNA: TGTGCCACCAGCAGATCGACAGGTAAAAGCACTGAAGCTTTCTTT

J: TRBJ2-7
D: TRBD2
V: TRBV9
size: -
CDR3: CASSVGTSGPYEQYF
DNA: TGTGCCAGCAGCGTAGGGACTAGCGGACCCTACGAGCAGTACTTC

J: TRBJ2-1
D: -
V: TRBV15
size: -
CDR3: CATSGSGASSSYEQFF
DNA: TGTGCCACCAGCGGCAGCGGAGCCTCGAGCAGCTATGAGCAGTTCTTC

J: TRBJ1-2
D: -
V: TRBV5-1
size: many
CDR3: CASSLGTAYGYTF
DNA: TGCGCCAGCAGCTTGGGGACGGCCTACGGCTACACCTTC

J: TRBJ2-3
D: TRBD1
V: TRBV4-1
size: -
CDR3: CASSHPPTGETDTQYF
DNA: TGCGCCAGCAGCCACCCGCCGACAGGGGAGACAGATACGCAGTATTTT

J: TRBJ2-5
D: TRBD2
V: TRBV6-5
size: few
CDR3: CASQGLAGIGETQYF
DNA: TGTGCCAGCCAGGGACTAGCGGGAATCGGGGAGACCCAGTACTTC

J: TRBJ2-3
D: -
V: TRBV14
size: -
CDR3: CASSQGPGRSTDTQYF
DNA: TGTGCCAGCAGCCAAGGCCCTGGGAGGTCCACAGATACGCAGTATTTT

J: TRBJ2-1
D: TRBD2
V: TRBV6-5
size: -
CDR3: CASSSGSGGISEQFF
DNA: TGTGCCAGCAGTTCGGGTAGCGGGGGAATTTCGGAGCAGTTCTTC

J: TRBJ1-2
D: -
V: TRBV6-2/TRBV6-3
size: -
CDR3: CASSYSSRGRDYGYTF
DNA: TGTGCCAGCAGTTACTCGAGCAGGGGCCGGGACTATGGCTACACCTTC

J: TRBJ2-5
D: -
V: TRBV29-1
size: -
CDR3: CSVEESGGYF
DNA: TGCAGCGTTGAAGAGTCTGGGGGGTACTTC

J: TRBJ2-5
D: -
V: TRBV6-1
size: -
CDR3: CASSEWRGRETQYF
DNA: TGTGCCAGCAGTGAATGGAGGGGGAGAGAGACCCAGTACTTC

J: TRBJ1-2
D: -
V: TRBV3-1
size: -
CDR3: CASSLRANYGCTF
DNA: TGTGCCAGCAGCCTGAGGGCTAACTATGGCTGCACCTTC

J: TRBJ1-5
D: -
V: TRBV20-1
size: -
CDR3: CSALYGANQPQHF
DNA: TGCAGTGCTCTGTACGGGGCTAATCAGCCCCAGCATTTT